This T cell receptor beta chain was retrieved from a study of shared clonotypes between healthy human individuals (dated by TCRdb to about 2020). In terms of the full investigation: The cohort comprised a couple of women and a few men aged 18 to 49 years. For each donor, CD4 naive and CD4 memory were each run on three plates, CD8 naive on two plates, and CD8 memory on one plate. Blood TCR repertoires of five healthy adults were deeply sequenced to estimate repertoire size and the extent of clonotype sharing between individuals. To increase sequencing depth and limit assay-specific biases, TCR repertoire library preparation and sequencing were carried out by different laboratories using diverse techniques. Per donor, leukapheresis produced somewhere between about 0.85 and 8.9 billion PBMCs.

Donors were healthy HIV-negative adults with no recently reported acute infections or vaccinations. Only Caucasian adults living in Nashville, Tennessee, USA were represented among the donors. Magnetic negative selection was used to enrich CD4+ T cells, after which naive cells were positively selected on CD45RA and the negative fraction became the memory subset. After blood collection by leukapheresis, PBMCs were isolated using Ficoll-Histopaque density gradient centrifugation and then cryopreserved in the vapor phase of liquid nitrogen. Purity and quantity of every magnetically sorted T cell population were checked by analytical flow cytometry. Genomic DNA was isolated from every sorted fraction and measured by UV absorbance on a Nanodrop 2000c. Using the deep immunoSEQ assay, TCR CDR3 regions were amplified from genomic DNA by multiplex PCR. Extracted genomic DNA from each cell subset was spread evenly across all wells of several immunoSEQ 96-well plates, with each plate serving as a replicate. For sorted subsets, each replicate PCR was loaded with roughly 190 ng genomic DNA, equivalent to approximately 27,000 T cell genomes. Purified libraries were quantified with a Qubit 3.0 fluorometer, sized on a Bioanalyzer 2100, and re-quantified with the KAPA Library Quantification kit. Every immunoSEQ 96-well plate was sequenced on a separate single-read 150-cycle Illumina NextSeq 550 flow cell. The authors processed their data as follows. Because the immunoSEQ output held only junctional sequences and lacked quality scores, the filtering could not match the filtering applied to full-length reads. To assign V/J genes and CDR3, sequences were annotated against IMGT germline references using PyIR, a Python wrapper for IgBLAST v1.9. Reads were filtered out if the reads had weak V/J assignments (E-value above 1e-6), no CDR3, stop codons, out-of-frame junctions, or ambiguous translated residues. V3J clonotypes were defined as sequences sharing the same inferred V gene, J gene, and CDR3 amino acid sequence. The percentage overlap between two repertoires was calculated by dividing the number of shared unique clonotypes by the size of the smaller repertoire. RTK rarefaction, the Chao1 estimator, and Recon v2.1 estimates of unobserved clonotypes were used to assess repertoire richness. Generation probabilities were computed with OLGA for all TCRbeta clonotypes obtained by the gDNA method from four donors. TCRdb took over this immuneACCESS table, retaining in-frame rearrangements with V and J assigned. Such tables are incomplete; in checked studies, under half of the missing clones stem from an unresolved V gene, and the remainder is unexplained. V and J calls and clone size are given by that table; D and trimming were obtained from the DNA. This sample is represented by approximately 1.4 million clones; approximately 98% of them were singletons. Roughly 0.45% of the sample lies in the top ten.

Paper-wide results and their limitations: The small number of donors limited the genetic and exposure-history diversity represented. Clonotypes shared by all four sorted-subset donors showed higher generation probabilities than non-shared clonotypes. Estimated clonotype richness was generally larger for naive than for memory subsets. Rarefaction of sorted-subset datasets indicated incomplete sequencing despite the large sequencing depth. Pairwise subsampling indicated that sequencing depth was expected to affect the degree of clonotype sharing among donors. Only blood was sampled, and tissue TCR repertoires likely differ from those in blood. Sharing across several donors was observed for around 5% of naive CD4, over 3% of naive CD8, around 2.5% of memory CD4, and around 0.44% of memory CD8 clonotypes.

The germline V end is reduced by 4 bases and the J end by 2 bases; junction bases left unmatched: 7. The germline V gene specifies SGHRS as CDR1 and YFSETQ as CDR2. The CDR3, cysteine through phenylalanine, is 15 amino acids long. Left in the record is the CDR3 DNA by itself, 45 bases read in frame from the first base. A word on this clone: Its antigen is not yet known. No per-base quality is available; no much larger clone lies one base away.

The sample consisted of naive CD4+ T cells sorted from blood. Taken with the paper, the label for cell subset or site translates to: CD45RA+ positively selected. This receptor was taken from a man younger than 40 in good health. The rearrangement joined TRBV5-1 to TRBJ2-3; TRBD1 matches 7 bases in the middle. Here is the DNA: TGCGCCAGCAGCCCTTGGGACAGTAACACAGATACGCAGTATTTT. Its translation reads: CASSPWDSNTDTQYF.